Listed below are T cell receptor beta chains from one sample, sequenced in a study of cytomegalovirus exposure and HLA in healthy donors. Sequencing used immunoSEQ multiplex PCR; TCRdb keeps in-frame clones, though not all of them. The profile shows approximately 220,000 clones, 65% to 90% of them singletons. The sequencing sample was made of PBMCs. These receptors came from a girl between 10 and 17 years old in good health and CMV-seronegative. The CDR3 runs from the conserved cysteine through the conserved F or W. The D gene is left open where the match is weak. Clone size, where shown, is once, few, many, or a class for clones that have expanded.

clone size	V gene	J gene	D gene	CDR3 protein	CDR3 DNA
once	TRBV5-1	TRBJ1-1	TRBD1	CASSRGTGKENTEAFF	TGCGCCAGCTCAAGGGGGACAGGGAAGGAGAACACTGAAGCTTTCTTT
.	TRBV5-1	TRBJ2-1	TRBD2	CASSLGVDYLSGSGNEQFF	TGCGCCAGCAGCTTGGGGGTCGATTACCTGAGCGGGAGTGGTAATGAGCAGTTCTTC
.	TRBV7-9	TRBJ2-3	.	CASSLAVGDTDTQYF	TGTGCCAGCAGCTTAGCGGTCGGAGACACAGATACGCAGTATTTT
.	TRBV6-5	TRBJ2-2	.	CASSYSAASGELFF	TGTGCCAGCAGTTACTCGGCTGCTTCCGGGGAGCTGTTTTTT
.	TRBV30	TRBJ1-1	.	CAWSKIEGTEAFF	TGTGCCTGGAGTAAGATCGAGGGCACTGAAGCTTTCTTT
.	TRBV7-8	TRBJ2-5	TRBD2	CASRKSRGGQETQYF	TGTGCCAGCAGAAAATCCCGGGGGGGCCAAGAGACCCAGTACTTC
.	TRBV5-1	TRBJ2-7	TRBD1	CASKGQGAYEQYF	TGCGCCAGCAAGGGACAGGGGGCCTACGAGCAGTACTTC
.	TRBV14	TRBJ2-7	.	CASSQERVSGSGNEQYF	TGTGCCAGCAGCCAAGAAAGAGTGTCAGGCTCCGGGAACGAGCAGTACTTC
once	TRBV5-1	TRBJ2-7	TRBD2	CASSLFGGGTYEQYF	TGCGCCAGCAGCTTGTTCGGCGGGGGGACCTACGAGCAGTACTTC
.	TRBV4-2	TRBJ2-7	.	CASSQGNTGIAYEQYF	TGTGCCAGCAGCCAGGGGAATACAGGGATAGCCTACGAGCAGTACTTC
.	TRBV27	TRBJ1-2	.	CASTSAGLYGYTF	TGTGCCAGCACATCAGCAGGGCTCTATGGCTACACCTTC
.	TRBV9	TRBJ1-1	.	CASSMEANLFAEAFF	TGTGCCAGCAGTATGGAGGCTAATCTGTTCGCTGAAGCTTTCTTT
.	TRBV18	TRBJ1-1	TRBD1	CASSLSGTVNTEAFF	TGTGCCAGCTCACTATCCGGGACAGTGAACACTGAAGCTTTCTTT
few	TRBV5-6	TRBJ2-7	TRBD1	CASSTDRSRYEQYF	TGTGCCAGCAGCACGGACAGGAGTCGGTACGAGCAGTACTTC
.	TRBV6-5	TRBJ1-1	.	CASIRTAANTEAFF	TGTGCCAGCATCCGGACAGCCGCGAACACTGAAGCTTTCTTT
.	TRBV7-9	TRBJ2-7	.	CASSLSGLEGYEQYF	TGTGCCAGCAGCTTATCGGGGTTGGAAGGATACGAGCAGTACTTC
.	TRBV28	TRBJ1-5	TRBD1	CASSYPGGSNQPQHF	TGTGCCAGCAGTTACCCAGGGGGTAGCAATCAGCCCCAGCATTTT
once	TRBV19	TRBJ1-1	TRBD1	CASSIAGQGNTEAFF	TGTGCCAGTAGTATAGCGGGACAGGGGAACACTGAAGCTTTCTTT
.	TRBV9	TRBJ1-1	.	CASSADTGDTEAFF	TGTGCCAGCAGCGCTGACACGGGGGACACTGAAGCTTTCTTT
.	TRBV19	TRBJ2-7	.	CASSRGRTYEQYF	TGTGCCAGTAGTAGGGGGAGGACCTACGAGCAGTACTTC
.	TRBV9	TRBJ2-1	.	CASSDLMTNEQFF	TGTGCCAGCAGCGATTTAATGACAAATGAGCAGTTCTTC
few	TRBV6-1	TRBJ1-5	TRBD1	CASTLDRVTQPQHF	TGTGCCAGCACCCTCGACAGGGTGACTCAGCCCCAGCATTTT